Presented here are 27 T cell receptor beta chains from one specimen sequenced in a study of blood T cell repertoires in COVID-19. Profiling relied on immunoSEQ multiplex PCR, and the TCRdb table lists in-frame clones only, not all of them. The table shows around 200,000 clones, with more than 70% occurring only once. Sequences were obtained from PBMCs or T cells enriched from blood (not recorded which). These receptors all stem from a man aged 35 to 55 with acute COVID-19.

The CDR3 DNA reads as TGTGCCAGCAGTCGAAGCGGGAGAGTTTACGAGCAGTACTTC. This encodes CASSRSGRVYEQYF. V gene TRBV7-2 combines with J gene TRBJ2-7, with 8 bases fitting TRBD2. After removal of 6 bases from V and 4 bases from J, the junction contained 8 bases not matched to a gene. There are 14 residues in the CDR3. The germline V gene encodes CDR1 SGHTA and CDR2 FQGNSA.

The chain employs TRBV11-2 and TRBJ2-1; TRBD2 matches at 11 bases. The germline V gene encodes CDR1 SGHAT and CDR2 FQNNGV. The CDR3 consists of 18 residues. Trimming removed 0 bases from V and 0 bases from J; junction bases left unmatched: 4. The CDR3 protein is CASSLDLAGGNSYNEQFF. The CDR3 region has the DNA TGTGCCAGCAGCTTAGACCTAGCGGGAGGCAACTCCTACAATGAGCAGTTCTTC.

This clone was detected once. The chain is built from TRBV29-1 and TRBJ1-6; 8 bases agree with TRBD1. The CDR3 extends over 13 amino acids. Germline V CDR1 and CDR2: SQVTM, ANQGSEA. V shed 7 bases and J 7 bases; nucleotides not matched to a gene: 6. CDR3: CSAGTGSNSPLHF. The CDR3 DNA follows: TGCAGCGCGGGGACAGGTTCAAATTCACCCCTCCACTTT.

The chain uses TRBV4-1 and TRBJ2-1; D is perhaps TRBD2 (5 bases). V was cut by 0 bases and J by 3 bases, with 15 bases left in between. Per the germline V gene, CDR1 is MGHRA and CDR2 is YSYEKL. The CDR3 runs to 17 residues. The CDR3 nucleotides read TGCGCCAGCAGCCAAGACCTTCGGGCTCGGGACTACAATGAGCAGTTCTTC. Its translation: CASSQDLRARDYNEQFF.

This sequence joins TRBV7-2 and TRBJ1-5, with TRBD1 as a possible D gene (5 bases). The CDR3 contains 14 residues. CDR1 and CDR2 (germline): SGHTA, FQGNSA. The V end was cut by 5 bases, the J end by 3 bases, with 11 bases between. The CDR3 DNA is TGTGCCAGCAGCCCAAACAGGTCCAATCAGCCCCAGCATTTT. Its protein product is CASSPNRSNQPQHF.

The V and J genes are TRBV4-2 and TRBJ2-7, with 10 bases that match TRBD2. CDR3 length: 16 residues. V trimming: 6 bases; J trimming: 3 bases; junction bases outside the gene matches: 11. CDR1 LGHNA and CDR2 YNFKEQ come from the germline V gene. The CDR3, as DNA: TGTGCCAGCAGTCTCGCCGCCGGGACTAGCGTCTACGAGCAGTACTTC. It is translated as CASSLAAGTSVYEQYF.

The J gene is TRBJ1-5, the V gene TRBV7-4, with 9 bases matching TRBD1. The germline CDR1 and CDR2 sequences are SGHVT and SQSDAQ. Germline trimming cut 5 bases from V and 12 bases from J; bases unmatched to any gene: 5. This CDR3 is built from 12 residues. The DNA for the CDR3 is TGTGCCAGCAGCGGGACAGGGTCGCTCCAGCATTTT. It encodes CASSGTGSLQHF.

This clone was found a few times. The V gene is TRBV4-1, the J gene TRBJ2-7; TRBD1 matches at 9 bases. Germline loops: CDR1 MGHRA, CDR2 YSYEKL. V shed 1 base, J shed 4 bases, and the junction held 11 bases outside the gene matches. The CDR3 consists of 17 residues. In DNA form, the CDR3 reads TGCGCCAGCAGCCAAGTTTGGGGGACAGGGAAAGGTTACGAGCAGTACTTC. This translates into CASSQVWGTGKGYEQYF.

V usage is TRBV10-3 and J usage is TRBJ2-7; D is possibly TRBD2 (6 bases). The germline V gene has CDR1 ENHRY and CDR2 SYGVKD. This CDR3 has 13 amino acids. The V and J ends lost 4 bases and 5 bases respectively, with 12 bases between them. The CDR3 sequence is CAISVGTEDEQYF. The CDR3 DNA is TGTGCCATCAGTGTCGGGACTGAGGACGAGCAGTACTTC.

The V gene is TRBV28, the J gene TRBJ1-3, with 7 bases matching TRBD1. Germline CDR1 MDHEN, CDR2 SYDVKM. The CDR3 runs 17 residues. V shed 3 bases, J shed 0 bases, and the junction held 8 bases outside the gene matches. As DNA, the CDR3 is TGTGCCAGCAGTTTTCAGACAGGGATGGGCTCTGGAAACACCATATATTTT. Amino acid sequence: CASSFQTGMGSGNTIYF.

The V gene is TRBV19, the J gene TRBJ1-6, with D perhaps TRBD1 (6 bases). Germline V gene lookup returns CDR1 LNHDA and CDR2 SQIVND (reference sequence). Trimming took 6 bases from V and 6 from J, leaving 18 bases between them. This CDR3 comprises 16 residues. The CDR3 nucleotides are TGTGCCAGTAGGCCCCTTTTGGACAGCCTTAATTCACCCCTCCACTTT. Encoded protein: CASRPLLDSLNSPLHF.

The table lists this clone with a count of one. The V gene is TRBV27, the J gene TRBJ2-3, with 11 bases identical to TRBD2. The CDR3 is 19 amino acids. The germline gives CDR1 MNHEY, CDR2 SMNVEV (reference sequence). V lost 5 bases to trimming and J lost 1 base; unmatched junction nucleotides: 14. The CDR3 protein is CASSPTILAGGKGTDTQYF. Here the CDR3 DNA reads TGTGCCAGCAGTCCGACAATTTTAGCGGGAGGGAAGGGCACAGATACGCAGTATTTT.

This clone was recorded only once. The CDR3 DNA follows: TGCGCCAGCGTCCCCGAACTAAGTTCCTACAATGAGCAGTTCTTC. Protein product: CASVPELSSYNEQFF. The genes are TRBV5-1 and TRBJ2-1; D gene unclear. Trimming took off 7 bases at V and 1 base at J, with 15 bases between the two ends. CDR3 size: 15 residues. Germline CDR1 reads SGHRS; CDR2 reads YFSETQ.

V gene TRBV24-1 combines with J gene TRBJ2-2; perhaps TRBD1 as D (5 bases). This CDR3 is 14 amino acids long. V was pared by 0 bases and J by 6 bases, with 7 bases between. Germline lookup yields CDR1 KGHDR and CDR2 SFDVKD. The CDR3 spells CATSDLQGAGELFF. As DNA, the CDR3 is TGTGCCACCAGTGATTTGCAGGGCGCCGGGGAGCTGTTTTTT.

The rearrangement uses TRBV4-1 and TRBJ2-2; D is perhaps TRBD1 (5 bases). The CDR3 sequence is 18 residues long. V lost 2 bases and J 0 bases, leaving 16 bases between the germline ends. Germline lookup yields CDR1 MGHRA and CDR2 YSYEKL. The CDR3 DNA is TGCGCCAGCAGCCAATCTGGATGGGGCGTACCGAACACCGGGGAGCTGTTTTTT. This sequence encodes CASSQSGWGVPNTGELFF.

J is TRBJ1-1 and V is TRBV20-1; TRBD1 is a possible D gene (6 bases). From germline, CDR1 is DFQATT and CDR2 SNEGSKA (reference sequence). This CDR3 region has 11 residues. V lost 6 bases and J 6 bases, leaving 11 bases between the germline ends. The CDR3: CSALRGPEAFF. The DNA of the CDR3 is TGCAGTGCCCTCAGGGGTCCTGAAGCTTTCTTT.

J is TRBJ2-5 and V is TRBV7-2; no reliable D call. V was trimmed by 3 bases and J by 5 bases, leaving 10 bases between them. CDR1 is SGHTA and CDR2 is FQGNSA in the germline V gene. The CDR3 consists of 13 residues. The CDR3 spells CASSFSIRETQYF. The CDR3 nucleotides are TGTGCCAGCAGCTTTTCCATACGGGAGACCCAGTACTTC.

The genes are TRBV27 and TRBJ2-3; TRBD2 is a possible D gene (5 bases). Trimming left V 3 bases short and J 7 bases short, with 20 bases between. Per germline, CDR1 MNHEY and CDR2 SMNVEV (reference sequence). The CDR3 runs 16 residues. CDR3 DNA: TGTGCCAGCAGTTTCCTGCCAGCGAACCGCGGGCATACGCAGTATTTT. As protein: CASSFLPANRGHTQYF.

Only a few counts were recorded for this clone. The chain is built from TRBV27 and TRBJ2-1; possibly TRBD2 for D (6 bases). This CDR3 spans 17 amino acids. V was cut by 4 bases and J by 4 bases, with 20 bases left in between. Germline V gene sequence: CDR1 MNHEY, CDR2 SMNVEV (reference sequence). CDR3 in DNA: TGTGCCAGCAGTTACGGGGGTGGGGTAGCCGGGTACAATGAGCAGTTCTTC. Its translation is CASSYGGGVAGYNEQFF.

Turning to this clone: This specimen includes other DNA sequences encoding the same CDR3. This rearrangement joins TRBV5-4 to TRBJ1-2, with 7 bases that match TRBD1. V was pared by 4 bases and J by 3 bases, with 3 bases of the junction left unmatched. The CDR3 contains 13 residues. Germline CDR1 SGHNT, CDR2 YYREEE (reference sequence). The CDR3 nucleotides are TGTGCCAGCAGCCGGGACAGAGACTATGGCTACACCTTC. Translated, it gives CASSRDRDYGYTF.

This clone was seen once. The chain combines TRBV30 with TRBJ2-1; D unclear. Trimming stripped 2 bases from V and 12 bases from J, with 14 bases between. The CDR3 is 12 residues long. The germline CDR1 and CDR2 sequences are GTSNPN and SVGIG (reference sequence). The CDR3 bases are TGTGCCTGGAGTTCCCTTACTCGCGGGCAGTTCTTC. Translation: CAWSSLTRGQFF.

The chain has TRBV6-6 and TRBJ1-6, with 8 bases matching TRBD1. This CDR3 has 15 residues. J was trimmed by 10 bases and V by 0 bases; bases with no gene match: 5. The germline gives CDR1 MNHNY, CDR2 SVGAGI (reference sequence). The DNA for the CDR3 is TGTGCCAGCAGTTACTCCCAGGGGGCTAACTCACCCCTCCACTTT. Residues: CASSYSQGANSPLHF.

The V and J genes are TRBV5-1 and TRBJ2-4; TRBD1 matches at 9 bases. The CDR3 contains 18 residues. Germline CDR1 SGHRS, CDR2 YFSETQ. V lost 2 bases to trimming and J lost 7 bases; unmatched junction nucleotides: 16. The CDR3 protein is CASSFESQGAAGRNIQYF. In nucleotides, the CDR3 is TGCGCCAGCAGCTTTGAGTCACAGGGGGCCGCTGGTCGGAACATTCAGTACTTC. The variable domain in full, with the rest retrieved from reference TRBV5-1 and TRBJ2-4, is KAGVTQTPRYLIKTRGQQVTLSCSPISGHRSVSWYQQTPGQGLQFLFEYFSETQRNKGNFPGRFSGRQFSNSRSEMNVSTLELGDSALYLCASSFESQGAAGRNIQYFGAGTRLSVL.

Many counts were recorded for this clone. The chain couples TRBV4-1 to TRBJ2-1; the D is unclear. In germline, CDR1 is MGHRA, CDR2 YSYEKL. The CDR3 runs 14 residues. Trimming took off 5 bases at V and 2 bases at J, with 10 bases between the two ends. The chain's CDR3 is CASSSSYAYNEQFF. The CDR3 DNA reads TGCGCCAGCAGCTCGAGTTATGCCTACAATGAGCAGTTCTTC.

The chain has TRBV28 and TRBJ1-5; 10 bases fit TRBD1. V shed 7 bases, J shed 7 bases, and the junction held 10 bases outside the gene matches. Germline values: CDR1 MDHEN, CDR2 SYDVKM. The CDR3 covers 15 residues. The CDR3 here is CASTLIGQGGQPQHF. The CDR3 nucleotides are TGTGCCAGCACCCTTATAGGACAGGGGGGACAGCCCCAGCATTTT.

This clone was recorded many times. The V call is TRBV4-1, the J call TRBJ2-5; 16 bases are shared with TRBD2. Trimming cost V 2 bases and J 5 bases; bases outside gene matches: 14. CDR1 and CDR2 (germline): MGHRA, YSYEKL. The CDR3 has 20 residues. In DNA, the CDR3 is TGCGCCAGCAGCCAACAACCCAGGGGACTAGCGGGAGGGCCATACGAGACCCAGTACTTC. Translated: CASSQQPRGLAGGPYETQYF.

V is TRBV15 and J is TRBJ1-1, with D tentatively TRBD1 (5 bases). The CDR3 sequence is 14 residues long. V was clipped by 0 bases and J by 4 bases, with 9 bases between them. The germline CDR1 and CDR2 sequences are LNHNV and YYDKDF (reference sequence). CDR3 region: CATSRDTQGTEAFF. The CDR3, as DNA: TGTGCCACCAGCAGAGACACCCAGGGCACTGAAGCTTTCTTT.